This T cell receptor (beta chain) was identified during a study of shared clonotypes between healthy human individuals. Each sample came from a Caucasian adult donor living in Nashville, Tennessee. Details on this clone: Its target is unknown.

Deep-level settings were used for running the assay. Method: immunoSEQ multiplex PCR; TCRdb's copy keeps in-frame clones and lacks some. The sample carries more than 2,000,000 clones, just over 90% recorded once. This CDR3 comprises 14 residues. V dropped 0 bases and J dropped 9 bases, with 12 bases sitting between them. The germline CDR1 and CDR2 sequences are MNHEY and SVGAGI. Study-level results: Across subsets, estimated richness was generally greater for naive than for memory populations.

The sample taken for sequencing was naive CD4+ T cells from PBMCs. Documented subset: CD45RA+ positively selected. The receptor's source is a man between 18 and 35 years old in good health. Some clones in this sample may be carry-over from other donors' samples. The chain couples TRBV6-5 to TRBJ2-4; D remains unclear. This CDR3 reads CASSYSSGEAIQYF. DNA of the CDR3: TGTGCCAGCAGTTACTCGAGTGGGGAAGCCATTCAGTACTTC.